This TCR beta chain came from a study of control samples from healthy donors and cancer patients. The V and J ends lost 3 bases and 5 bases respectively, with 14 bases between them. Germline V gene lookup returns CDR1 LNHDA and CDR2 SQIVND (reference sequence). There are 15 residues in the CDR3. Some clones are missing from TCRdb's copy, which holds only in-frame ones; the method was immunoSEQ multiplex PCR. The sample has approximately 79,000 clones; approximately 91% are singletons. This TCR was recovered from a man between 50 and 59 years old in good health. This chain links TRBV19 with TRBJ1-3, with D possibly matching TRBD1 (6 bases). Sequencing input: blood. The chain's CDR3 is CASSMFGGQRNTIYF. CDR3 bases: TGTGCCAGTAGTATGTTCGGGGGGCAAAGAAACACCATATATTTT. Full variable domain (remainder filled in from reference TRBV19 and TRBJ1-3): DGGITQSPKYLFRKEGQNVTLSCEQNLNHDAMYWYRQDPGQGLRLIYYSQIVNDFQKGDIAEGYSVSREKKESFPLTVTSAQKNPTAFYLCASSMFGGQRNTIYFGEGSWLTVV.